These 5 T cell receptor beta chains originate from one sample sequenced in a study of response to subunit inactivated influenza vaccine. TCRdb called the RT-PCR reads again in MiXCR, with one record for every CDR3 protein. In the table there are 400,000 to 650,000 distinct CDR3 sequences, approximately 7.2% of which are singletons. The material was PBMCs from blood, obtained about 23 months after vaccination. These receptors came from a man between 50 and 69 years old who received an inactivated influenza vaccine.

This clonotype showed up many times. V gene TRBV6-1 combines with J gene TRBJ2-2, with D maybe TRBD2 (6 bases). Germline V gives CDR1 MNHNS, CDR2 SASEGT. The CDR3 is 14 residues long. Trimming left V 8 bases short and J 5 bases short, with 15 bases between. The CDR3 sequence is CASGGAGRTGELFF. The CDR3 DNA reads as TGTGCCAGCGGAGGGGCAGGGAGAACCGGGGAGCTGTTTTTT.

The chain combines TRBV7-8 with TRBJ2-7, with 16 nucleotides matching TRBD2. J lost 12 bases, V lost 4 bases, and 9 bases had no gene match. Germline V CDR1 and CDR2: SGHVS, FQNEAQ. This CDR3 has 15 amino acids. CDR3 coding DNA: TGTGCCAGCAGCTCCTCCGGGACTAGCGGGAGGGTTGTGTACTTC. It encodes CASSSSGTSGRVVYF.

This clonotype has only a few counts. CDR3 residues: CASSSTGGYEKLFF. CDR3 bases: TGTGCCAGCAGCTCGACAGGGGGCTATGAAAAACTGTTTTTT. This rearrangement joins TRBV7-6 to TRBJ1-4; 10 bases fit TRBD1. Trimming cost V 4 bases and J 6 bases; bases outside gene matches: 2. Germline lookup yields CDR1 SGHVS and CDR2 FNYEAQ. This CDR3 region has 14 residues.

This clonotype was seen a few times. The chain employs TRBV15 and TRBJ2-1, with 8 bases that match TRBD1. Per the germline V gene, CDR1 is LNHNV and CDR2 is YYDKDF (reference sequence). V gave up 1 base and J gave up 5 bases; unmatched junction bases: 4. The CDR3 extends over 15 amino acids. The CDR3 DNA is TGTGCCACCAGCAGAGCCAGGGGGCTTAACAATGAGCAGTTCTTC. It is translated as CATSRARGLNNEQFF.

This clonotype was detected ten times or more. V usage is TRBV4-1 and J usage is TRBJ1-1; no clear D gene. CDR1 is MGHRA, CDR2 YSYEKL, per germline. V was pared by 6 bases and J by 5 bases, with 10 bases between. The CDR3 extends over 12 amino acids. CDR3 bases: TGCGCCAGCAGTCCCGGTCGAACTGAAGCTTTCTTT. Translated: CASSPGRTEAFF.